Listed below are T cell receptor beta chains from one sample, sequenced in a study of control samples from healthy donors and cancer patients. The protocol was immunoSEQ multiplex PCR, while the TCRdb copy is restricted to in-frame clones and leaves out a portion. The sample holds tens of thousands of clones, 65% to 90% seen once. The sequencing input was PBMCs. The receptors were sampled from a man in his sixties with head and neck cancer. Each CDR3 is given with its conserved first and last residue. The order of the fields is clone size, CDR3 length, D gene, V gene, J gene, CDR3 DNA, CDR3 protein. A D gene is named only where the DNA matches it firmly. Part of the rows lack a size; the others show once, few, many or a class for expanded clones.

>NA|16|TRBD2|TRBV7-9|TRBJ2-3
TGTGCCAGCAGCTTAATAGGCGGGGGGGGTGGAGATACGCAGTATTTT
CASSLIGGGGGDTQYF
>NA|11|NA|TRBV10-3|TRBJ2-3
TGTGCCATCAGTGGGGGAGATACGCAGTATTTT
CAISGGDTQYF
>NA|13|NA|TRBV2|TRBJ1-6
TGTGTCACGAGGGGGGAGATCAATTCACCCCTCCACTTT
CVTRGEINSPLHF
>few|15|NA|TRBV7-8|TRBJ1-6
TGTGCCAGCAGCGCCCGGACAACAGATAATTCACCCCTCCACTTT
CASSARTTDNSPLHF
>NA|13|NA|TRBV6-6|TRBJ2-5
TGTGCCGGCCGGGCTAGCACCCAAGAGACCCAGTACTTC
CAGRASTQETQYF
>NA|16|TRBD1|TRBV4-1|TRBJ1-2
TGCGCCAGCAGCCAAGATTCGACAGGGTCGGCCGCGGGCTACACCTTC
CASSQDSTGSAAGYTF
>NA|15|TRBD1|TRBV24-1|TRBJ2-2
TGTGCCACCAGCGACAGGGGGCCGAACACCGGGGAGCTGTTTTTT
CATSDRGPNTGELFF
>NA|15|NA|TRBV3-1/TRBV3-2|TRBJ1-4
TGTGCCAGCAGTTACGACGGTGCAACTAATGAAAAACTGTTTTTT
CASSYDGATNEKLFF
>NA|15|NA|TRBV29-1|TRBJ2-7
TGCAGCGTTGGTCTTTGGGGGGGGGCGGCGTACGAGCAGTACTTC
CSVGLWGGAAYEQYF
>NA|15|NA|TRBV6-5|TRBJ2-7
TGTGCCAGCAGAGGGAGGGATGGGACAGCTTACGAGCAGTACTTC
CASRGRDGTAYEQYF
>NA|16|TRBD1|TRBV2|TRBJ1-5
TGTGCCAGCTGGGGGGGGACAGAAGGGAGCAATCAGCCCCAGCATTTT
CASWGGTEGSNQPQHF
>NA|13|TRBD1|TRBV29-1|TRBJ2-3
TGCAGCGCCTCGCCAGGGGGAACAGATACGCAGTATTTT
CSASPGGTDTQYF
>few|15|TRBD1|TRBV4-3|TRBJ2-7
TGCGCCAGCAGCCAAGAACTACAGGGGGTATACGAGCAGTACTTC
CASSQELQGVYEQYF
>NA|15|TRBD1|TRBV5-1|TRBJ2-1
TGCGCCAGCGCGACTTCCGGGACAGCTTACAATGAGCAGTTCTTC
CASATSGTAYNEQFF
>NA|13|NA|TRBV12-3/TRBV12-4|TRBJ2-7
TGTGCCAGCAATTCGGGACTGGGCGACGAGCAGTACTTC
CASNSGLGDEQYF
>NA|13|NA|TRBV5-1|TRBJ1-2
TGCGCCAGCAGCTTGGGGGTTTTTAGTGGCTACACCTTC
CASSLGVFSGYTF
>NA|15|NA|TRBV6-4|TRBJ2-3
TGTGCCAGCAGTGAATTGTCGGGACGGGCAGGGACGCAGTATTTT
CASSELSGRAGTQYF
>NA|13|NA|TRBV5-1|TRBJ1-1
TGCGCCAGCAGTGATCCCCCGGATGCTGAAGCTTTCTTT
CASSDPPDAEAFF
>few|17|NA|TRBV7-8|TRBJ2-1
TGTGCCAGCAGCCAAAGCCCCCGCAGGGGCTCCTACAATGAGCAGTTCTTC
CASSQSPRRGSYNEQFF
>NA|13|NA|TRBV27|TRBJ2-5
TGTGCCAGCAGTCCCAGGGGGGTGAAGACCCAGTACTTC
CASSPRGVKTQYF